The clone carrying this T cell receptor (beta chain) occurred once. These data belong to a study of blood T cell repertoires in COVID-19. In the study overall: Acute-phase and convalescent COVID-19 samples originated in the United States, Italy and Spain. PBMCs, B-cell-depleted T cells, or T cells were the source of the cDNA or gDNA that made up the material.

Per the authors' pipeline: Quantification of nucleated cells was approximated via reference gene primer amplification. The table came from immunoSEQ multiplex PCR; TCRdb's copy has only in-frame clones and leaves some out. V and J calls and clone size are as listed in that table; D and trimming were resolved from the DNA. The sample includes approximately 130,000 clones, 77% of them seen just once. This CDR3 comprises 17 residues. CDR1 SGHRS and CDR2 YFSETQ come from the germline V gene. With V trimmed by 1 base and J by 4 bases, 7 bases remained unmatched. The source is an elderly man with acute or convalescent COVID-19. Sequenced input: peripheral blood. The V call is TRBV5-1, the J call TRBJ2-2; 10 bases match TRBD2. The CDR3 spells CASSLSSGGASTGELFF. CDR3 nucleotides: TGCGCCAGCAGCTTGTCCAGCGGGGGGGCCAGCACCGGGGAGCTGTTTTTT.